The 17 T cell receptor beta chains below come from one sample, sequenced in a study of blood T cells in healthy people across ages. The second PCR ran about 6 to 12 cycles with a sample-barcoded 5' primer and J-beta primers. TCRdb re-derived calls from the 5' RACE reads in MiXCR, one entry per CDR3 protein. This table holds 650,000 to 800,000 distinct CDR3 sequences, approximately 48% found once. The sample was blood. These receptors were obtained from a man aged 55 to 70 in good health.

This clonotype was observed many times. The chain employs TRBV9 and TRBJ2-7; TRBD2 aligns across 10 bases. Trimming at V came to 3 bases and at J to 5 bases, leaving 5 bases not matched to a gene. Germline V gene lookup returns CDR1 SGDLS and CDR2 YYNGEE. The CDR3 has 14 amino acids. The CDR3 DNA reads as TGTGCCAGCAGCGCGAGCGGGGGGGAAGACGAGCAGTACTTC. This gives the protein CASSASGGEDEQYF. The variable domain in full, completed from reference TRBV9 and TRBJ2-7, reads DSGVTQTPKHLITATGQRVTLRCSPRSGDLSVYWYQQSLDQGLQFLIQYYNGEERAKGNILERFSAQQFPDLHSELNLSSLELGDSALYFCASSASGGEDEQYFGPGTRLTVT.

The chain joins TRBV5-1 to TRBJ2-1; possible D gene TRBD1, 8 bases. Between the trimmed V and J ends, which lost 6 bases and 7 bases, there was a span of 20 bases. Germline CDR1 reads SGHRS; CDR2 reads YFSETQ. CDR3 length: 15 residues. CDR3: CASTPGGTGRNEQFF. Here the CDR3 DNA reads TGCGCCAGCACCCCCGGGGGGACAGGACGAAATGAGCAGTTCTTC. Variable domain in full (rest from reference TRBV5-1 and TRBJ2-1): KAGVTQTPRYLIKTRGQQVTLSCSPISGHRSVSWYQQTPGQGLQFLFEYFSETQRNKGNFPGRFSGRQFSNSRSEMNVSTLELGDSALYLCASTPGGTGRNEQFFGPGTRLTVL.

The chain has TRBV7-2 and TRBJ2-1, with D perhaps being TRBD1 or TRBD2 (5 bases each). The CDR3 length is 17 residues. Looked up from germline, CDR1 is SGHTA and CDR2 is FQGNSA. V was clipped by 5 bases and J by 4 bases, with 21 bases between them. The CDR3 region is CASSHTGTTYRYNEQFF. Here the CDR3 DNA reads TGTGCCAGCAGCCATACCGGGACGACCTATCGATACAATGAGCAGTTCTTC. The full variable domain, its missing parts supplied by reference TRBV7-2 and TRBJ2-1, is GAGVSQSPSNKVTEKGKDVELRCDPISGHTALYWYRQSLGQGLEFLIYFQGNSAPDKSGLPSDRFSAERTGGSVSTLTIQRTQQEDSAVYLCASSHTGTTYRYNEQFFGPGTRLTVL.

This clonotype has just a few counts. The chain carries TRBV5-1 and TRBJ2-4, with 7 bases that match TRBD1. Looked up from germline, CDR1 is SGHRS and CDR2 is YFSETQ. V shed 3 bases and J 11 bases; nucleotides not matched to a gene: 14. The CDR3 contains 15 residues. The CDR3 region is CASSSVQGTKDVQYF. The CDR3 nucleotides are TGCGCCAGCAGCTCGGTACAGGGGACGAAAGACGTTCAGTACTTC.

V gene TRBV9 combines with J gene TRBJ2-5, with 11 bases identical to TRBD2. The germline CDR1 and CDR2 sequences are SGDLS and YYNGEE. After removal of 3 bases from V and 4 bases from J, the junction contained 5 bases not matched to a gene. The CDR3 runs 15 residues. The CDR3 sequence: CASSDTSGGGETQYF. The CDR3 DNA sequence: TGTGCCAGCAGCGACACTAGCGGGGGTGGAGAGACCCAGTACTTC.

The V and J genes are TRBV5-6 and TRBJ2-1, with 9 positions matching TRBD1. The CDR3 has 15 residues. Germline values: CDR1 SGHDT, CDR2 YYEEEE. After removal of 4 bases from V and 12 bases from J, the junction contained 14 bases not matched to a gene. DNA for the CDR3: TGTGCCAGCAGCACCGGGACAGGGACTGGTATTGTGCAGTTCTTC. Its translation is CASSTGTGTGIVQFF.

The rearrangement joins TRBV5-5 to TRBJ2-5; no clear D gene. The CDR3 is made up of 17 amino acids. Germline CDR1 is SGHKS and CDR2 is YYEKEE (reference sequence). Trimming took 4 bases from V and 4 from J, leaving 23 bases between them. CDR3 in amino acids: CASSDDPAGYVGETQYF. CDR3 DNA sequence: TGTGCCAGCAGCGACGACCCTGCAGGCTATGTTGGAGAGACCCAGTACTTC.

This clonotype appeared a few times. This chain joins TRBV5-1 and TRBJ1-5; no firm D call. The V end was cut by 2 bases, the J end by 7 bases, with 10 bases between. The V gene's germline CDR1 is SGHRS and CDR2 YFSETQ. The CDR3 spans 13 residues. CDR3 amino acids: CASSFNGEQPQHF. As DNA, the CDR3 is TGCGCCAGCAGCTTCAATGGTGAGCAGCCCCAGCATTTT.

Only a few counts were recorded for this clonotype. The chain joins TRBV10-2 to TRBJ1-4; D not resolved. The germline V gene has CDR1 WSHSY and CDR2 SAAADI. V dropped 2 bases and J dropped 0 bases, with 10 bases sitting between them. This CDR3 is built from 16 residues. DNA for the CDR3: TGCGCCAGCAGTGAGGCCAGGCAAACAACTAATGAAAAACTGTTTTTT. It encodes CASSEARQTTNEKLFF.

The chain recombines TRBV6-6 with TRBJ1-1; no clear D gene. Germline V gives CDR1 MNHNY, CDR2 SVGAGI (reference sequence). This CDR3 has 13 residues. V was shortened by 8 bases and J by 1 base, with 11 bases between the two germline ends. The CDR3 region is CASDKQPNTEAFF. The DNA for the CDR3 is TGTGCCAGCGATAAACAGCCGAACACTGAAGCTTTCTTT.

This clonotype was detected once. The chain recombines TRBV7-9 with TRBJ1-1; tentative D call: TRBD1 (5 bases). CDR1 is SEHNR, CDR2 FQNEAQ, per germline (reference sequence). This CDR3 spans 12 amino acids. V was clipped by 3 bases and J by 7 bases, with 9 bases between them. CDR3 in DNA: TGTGCCAGCAGCTTGATGGGGCTTGAAGCTTTCTTT. The encoded protein is CASSLMGLEAFF.

This clonotype was seen only a few times. The CDR3 region has the DNA TGTGCCAGCGTCACAGGGGGCGACCCTAACTATGGCTACACCTTC. Its protein is CASVTGGDPNYGYTF. V is TRBV6-1 and J is TRBJ1-2; the match to TRBD1 covers 9 bases. This CDR3 comprises 15 residues. The V and J ends lost 8 bases and 0 bases, in that order; junction bases with no gene match: 7. Germline CDR1 and CDR2: MNHNS and SASEGT.

This clonotype appeared a few times. This chain links TRBV24-1 with TRBJ2-3, with 8 nucleotides matching TRBD1. The CDR3 has 16 residues. The V and J ends lost 3 bases and 2 bases, in that order; junction bases with no gene match: 6. Germline values: CDR1 KGHDR, CDR2 SFDVKD. The CDR3 reads CATSDPRQGHTDTQYF. CDR3 nucleotides: TGTGCCACCAGTGATCCGCGACAGGGGCACACAGATACGCAGTATTTT.

This rearrangement joins TRBV6-6 to TRBJ2-7; the D gene is possibly TRBD1 (5 bases). Trimming took off 7 bases at V and 0 bases at J, with 13 bases between the two ends. Germline lookup yields CDR1 MNHNY and CDR2 SVGAGI (reference sequence). The CDR3 runs 14 residues. CDR3 coding DNA: TGTGCCAGCAAGGGGCACCAGAGCTCCTACGAGCAGTACTTC. It yields the protein CASKGHQSSYEQYF.

This clonotype was observed a few times. The gene calls are TRBV5-1 and TRBJ1-4; D ambiguous. Germline CDR1 reads SGHRS; CDR2 reads YFSETQ. CDR3 length: 14 amino acids. Trimming took 0 bases from V and 4 from J, leaving 7 bases between them. The CDR3, as DNA: TGCGCCAGCAGCTTGGGGGTCATTAATGAAAAACTGTTTTTT. Protein: CASSLGVINEKLFF.

This clonotype was detected a few times. This chain joins TRBV6-2 or TRBV6-3 and TRBJ2-5; D is unclear. The CDR3 runs 13 residues. Trimming pared 4 bases from V and 5 bases from J, leaving 11 bases between. The germline gives CDR1 MNHEY, CDR2 SVGEGT. DNA of the CDR3: TGTGCCAGCAGTTCCTCCCGAATGGAGACCCAGTACTTC. This sequence encodes CASSSSRMETQYF.

The chain uses TRBV6-5 and TRBJ1-2; a weak D match, TRBD1 (5 bases). Looked up from germline, CDR1 is MNHEY and CDR2 is SVGAGI. This CDR3 comprises 15 residues. V was clipped by 1 base and J by 7 bases, with 16 bases between them. CDR3 sequence (DNA): TGTGCCAGCAGTTACTTTGGGACGACCGGCGGTGGCTACACCTTC. As protein: CASSYFGTTGGGYTF.